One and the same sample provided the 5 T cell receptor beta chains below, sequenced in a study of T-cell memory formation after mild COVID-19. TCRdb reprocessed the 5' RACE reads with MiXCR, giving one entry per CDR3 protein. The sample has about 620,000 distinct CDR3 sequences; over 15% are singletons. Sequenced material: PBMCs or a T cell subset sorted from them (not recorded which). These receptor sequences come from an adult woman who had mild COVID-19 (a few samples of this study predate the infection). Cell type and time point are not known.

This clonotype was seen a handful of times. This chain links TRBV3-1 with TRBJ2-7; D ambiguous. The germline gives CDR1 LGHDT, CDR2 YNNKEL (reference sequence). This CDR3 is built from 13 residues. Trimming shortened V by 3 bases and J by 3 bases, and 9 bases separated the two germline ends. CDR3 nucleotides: TGTGCCAGCAGCCAGCTGGGCGGCTACGAGCAGTACTTC. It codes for CASSQLGGYEQYF.

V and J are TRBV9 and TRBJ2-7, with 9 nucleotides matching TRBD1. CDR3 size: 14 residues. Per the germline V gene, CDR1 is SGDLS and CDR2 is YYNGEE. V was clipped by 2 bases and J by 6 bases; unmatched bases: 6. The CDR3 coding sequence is TGTGCCAGCAGCGTCCGGGACAGGGTGAGCGAGCAGTACTTC. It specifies CASSVRDRVSEQYF. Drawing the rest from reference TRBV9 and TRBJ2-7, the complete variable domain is DSGVTQTPKHLITATGQRVTLRCSPRSGDLSVYWYQQSLDQGLQFLIQYYNGEERAKGNILERFSAQQFPDLHSELNLSSLELGDSALYFCASSVRDRVSEQYFGPGTRLTVT.

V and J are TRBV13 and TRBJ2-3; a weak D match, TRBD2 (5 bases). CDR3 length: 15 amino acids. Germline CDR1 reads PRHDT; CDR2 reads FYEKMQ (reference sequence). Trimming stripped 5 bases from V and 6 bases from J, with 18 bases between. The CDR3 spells CASSPTSFVVDTQYF. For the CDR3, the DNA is TGTGCCAGCAGCCCTACTAGTTTTGTGGTTGATACGCAGTATTTT. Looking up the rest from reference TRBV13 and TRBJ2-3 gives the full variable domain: AAGVIQSPRHLIKEKRETATLKCYPIPRHDTVYWYQQGPGQDPQFLISFYEKMQSDKGSIPDRFSAQQFSDYHSELNMSSLELGDSALYFCASSPTSFVVDTQYFGPGTRLTVL.

CDR3: CSASGEIVGYNEQFF. The CDR3 region has the DNA TGCAGTGCTAGTGGGGAGATCGTCGGCTACAATGAGCAGTTCTTC. The V call is TRBV20-1, the J call TRBJ2-1; the D gene is possibly TRBD2 (5 bases). V was clipped by 3 bases and J by 3 bases, with 15 bases between them. In germline, CDR1 is DFQATT, CDR2 SNEGSKA (reference sequence). The length of the CDR3 is 15 residues.

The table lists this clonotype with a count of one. CDR3 residues: CASSQMGLGTDNTEAFF. The CDR3 region has the DNA TGTGCCAGCAGCCAAATGGGATTGGGGACGGATAACACTGAAGCTTTCTTT. The rearrangement joins TRBV3-1 to TRBJ1-1, with a possible D match to TRBD1 (5 bases). The V end was cut by 2 bases, the J end by 2 bases, with 18 bases between. The CDR3 length is 17 residues. Germline V CDR1 and CDR2: LGHDT, YNNKEL (reference sequence).